A single sample is the source of the 22 T cell receptor beta chains below, sequenced in a study of post-analysis software for immune sequencing data. General study results and limits: Elevated frequency relative to controls characterized a handful of TRBV segments in patients, TRBV5-6, TRBV5-1 and TRBV20-1 among them.

The antigens of these receptors remain unknown. The library was made from cDNA and included unique molecular identifiers. Each CDR3 protein gets one entry after TCRdb re-called the PCR reads with MiXCR. This sample has about 540,000 distinct CDR3 sequences; about a third occur once, and the top ten carry around 5.9%. Sequences were obtained from blood. Receptors were obtained from a girl aged 2 to 17 with multiple sclerosis.

This clonotype turned up a few times. The chain recombines TRBV20-1 with TRBJ1-2; D may be TRBD1 (6 bases). This CDR3 spans 14 amino acids. The V end lost 0 bases, the J end lost 8 bases, and 16 bases lay between the germline ends. Germline CDR1 DFQATT, CDR2 SNEGSKA (reference sequence). The CDR3 DNA sequence: TGCAGTGCTAGAGATGGTTCGCGGGACAAAGGCTACACCTTC. The encoded protein is CSARDGSRDKGYTF.

This clonotype showed up just a few times. The chain combines TRBV20-1 with TRBJ2-7; 8 bases agree with TRBD1. Germline CDR1 reads DFQATT; CDR2 reads SNEGSKA (reference sequence). Losses at the gene ends were 6 bases for V and 3 bases for J; bases not matched to a gene: 10. There are 14 residues in the CDR3. The chain's CDR3 is CSAYIGQGDYEQYF. CDR3 DNA sequence: TGCAGTGCCTACATCGGACAGGGCGACTACGAGCAGTACTTC.

This chain joins TRBV7-9 and TRBJ2-7; D not resolved. Germline V CDR1 and CDR2: SEHNR, FQNEAQ (reference sequence). The CDR3 loop spans 14 amino acids. Trimming removed 4 bases from V and 3 bases from J, with 13 bases in between. CDR3 protein: CASSSGGVYYEQYF. CDR3 DNA: TGTGCCAGCAGCTCTGGTGGAGTCTACTACGAGCAGTACTTC.

This rearrangement joins TRBV6-5 to TRBJ2-1; TRBD1 matches 7 bases. V trimming: 6 bases; J trimming: 4 bases; junction bases outside the gene matches: 6. This CDR3 contains 14 residues. Per germline, CDR1 MNHEY and CDR2 SVGAGI. The CDR3 here is CASSEGARYNEQFF. CDR3 in DNA: TGTGCCAGCAGCGAGGGGGCGCGATACAATGAGCAGTTCTTC.

V and J are TRBV20-1 and TRBJ2-3; weak D call: TRBD2 (7 bases). Per the germline V gene, CDR1 is DFQATT and CDR2 is SNEGSKA (reference sequence). Deletions cut 0 bases from V and 4 bases from J, with 14 bases between. This CDR3 comprises 15 residues. CDR3 loop: CSARDLAGAPDTQYF. In DNA, the CDR3 is TGCAGTGCTAGAGATCTCGCGGGGGCCCCAGATACGCAGTATTTT.

This clonotype was found a few times. The chain recombines TRBV6-6 with TRBJ2-7; weak D call: TRBD1 (6 bases). The V gene's germline CDR1 is MNHNY and CDR2 SVGAGI (reference sequence). The CDR3 length is 15 residues. Trimming stripped 2 bases from V and 2 bases from J, with 13 bases between. CDR3 coding DNA: TGTGCCAGCAGTTACCCGGGACACGGAGCCTACGAGCAGTACTTC. Translated: CASSYPGHGAYEQYF.

In its sample, this clonotype was seen a few times. The chain uses TRBV11-2 and TRBJ2-1, with D perhaps matching TRBD1 (6 bases). Looked up from germline, CDR1 is SGHAT and CDR2 is FQNNGV. The CDR3 covers 13 residues. Trimming stripped 5 bases from V and 6 bases from J, with 11 bases between. CDR3: CASSSRGRNEQFF. The CDR3 DNA follows: TGTGCCAGCAGCAGCAGGGGCCGCAATGAGCAGTTCTTC.

This clonotype was recorded a few times. The chain has TRBV12-3 or TRBV12-4 and TRBJ2-3, with TRBD1 matching over 7 bases. CDR3 length equals 15 residues. V shed 6 bases, J shed 4 bases, and the junction held 10 bases outside the gene matches. The CDR3 loop reads CASSRGQVQPDTQYF. As DNA, the CDR3 is TGTGCCAGCAGCCGCGGACAGGTCCAGCCAGATACGCAGTATTTT.

The V gene is TRBV5-1, the J gene TRBJ1-2, with D hard to call. In germline, CDR1 is SGHRS, CDR2 YFSETQ. The CDR3 sequence is 15 residues long. Trimming stripped 5 bases from V and 0 bases from J, with 14 bases between. CDR3 in amino acids: CASRSYGSPNYGYTF. CDR3 nucleotides: TGCGCCAGCAGGTCCTATGGGTCACCTAACTATGGCTACACCTTC.

J is TRBJ1-1 and V is TRBV29-1; TRBD1 is a possible D gene (5 bases). The CDR3 loop spans 12 amino acids. Germline V gene data show CDR1 as SQVTM and CDR2 as ANQGSEA. The ends were cut back, 7 bases at V and 5 bases at J, with 14 bases in the middle. CDR3 protein: CSGTGLETEAFF. The CDR3 nucleotides read TGCAGCGGTACAGGTTTGGAAACTGAAGCTTTCTTT.

This clonotype was counted between two and nine times. CDR3 DNA sequence: TGTGCCAGCAGCCATACCGAGACAGGACTCTTCTATGGCTACACCTTC. Residues: CASSHTETGLFYGYTF. The chain employs TRBV6-2 or TRBV6-3 and TRBJ1-2, with D tentatively TRBD1 (6 bases). Germline assignment: CDR1 MNHEY and CDR2 SVGEGT. CDR3 length equals 16 residues. V shed 6 bases and J shed 4 bases, with 21 bases lying between them.

Notes on this clonotype: An end of the junction does not agree with germline; a read error may underlie this. The chain uses TRBV20-1 and TRBJ2-5; 13 bases map to TRBD2. Gene TRBJ2-7 matches the end of the DNA better, so the J call may be wrong. This CDR3 contains 15 residues. Germline CDR1 is DFQATT and CDR2 is SNEGSKA (reference sequence). The CDR3 bases are TGCAGTGCTGGAGAGGGACTAGCGGGGAGAAACGAGCAGTACTTC. It translates to CSAGEGLAGRNEQYF.

The chain uses TRBV5-1 and TRBJ2-4, with 8 bases lining up with TRBD1. The V gene end was trimmed by 4 bases and the J gene end by 0 bases; junction bases not matched to a gene: 6. CDR1 SGHRS and CDR2 YFSETQ come from the germline V gene. The CDR3 totals 16 residues. CDR3 sequence reads: CASSTGQGIAKNIQYF. The CDR3 DNA reads as TGCGCCAGCAGCACCGGACAGGGTATAGCCAAAAACATTCAGTACTTC.

This clonotype was seen only a few times. CDR3 protein: CASSDSGGALYNEQFF. The CDR3 DNA is TGTGCCAGCAGCGACAGCGGGGGGGCCCTCTACAATGAGCAGTTCTTC. V is TRBV7-3 and J is TRBJ2-1, with 10 nucleotides matching TRBD2. Trimming at V came to 5 bases and at J to 3 bases, leaving 7 bases not matched to a gene. The CDR3 is 16 amino acids. Per the germline V gene, CDR1 is SGHTA and CDR2 is FQGTGA.

The V call is TRBV11-2, the J call TRBJ1-4; D is possibly TRBD1 (5 bases). Germline V gene lookup returns CDR1 SGHAT and CDR2 FQNNGV. V lost 8 bases, J lost 4 bases, and 17 bases lay in between. The CDR3 loop spans 15 amino acids. The CDR3 spells CASSPGRGINEKLFF. The CDR3, as DNA: TGTGCCAGCTCCCCGGGGCGAGGTATTAATGAAAAACTGTTTTTT.

This clonotype was detected only once. The rearrangement links TRBV3-1 to TRBJ2-1, with D unresolved. The germline CDR1 and CDR2 sequences are LGHDT and YNNKEL (reference sequence). CDR3 length equals 16 residues. Trimming shortened V by 5 bases and J by 1 base, and 15 bases separated the two germline ends. The CDR3 loop reads CASSIDTFGSYNEQFF. The CDR3 nucleotides read TGTGCCAGCAGCATAGACACCTTTGGGTCCTACAATGAGCAGTTCTTC.

A few counts support this clonotype. This chain joins TRBV29-1 and TRBJ1-2, with D unclear. Trimming shortened V by 4 bases and J by 4 bases, and 10 bases separated the two germline ends. From germline, CDR1 is SQVTM and CDR2 ANQGSEA. The CDR3 is 12 residues long. In DNA, the CDR3 is TGCAGCGTTGGGCGGCGCACCTATGGCTACACCTTC. Its translation: CSVGRRTYGYTF. The full variable domain, completed using reference TRBV29-1 and TRBJ1-2, is SAVISQKPSRDICQRGTSLTIQCQVDSQVTMMFWYRQQPGQSLTLIATANQGSEATYESGFVIDKFPISRPNLTFSTLTVSNMSPEDSSIYLCSVGRRTYGYTFGSGTRLTVV.

V is TRBV29-1 and J is TRBJ2-7, with 10 bases lining up with TRBD1. CDR1 is SQVTM, CDR2 ANQGSEA, per germline. CDR3 length: 13 amino acids. Germline trimming cut 7 bases from V and 3 bases from J; bases unmatched to any gene: 6. CDR3 bases: TGCAGCGCTACGACAGGGGGCAGCTACGAGCAGTACTTC. Amino acids: CSATTGGSYEQYF.

The chain combines TRBV12-3 or TRBV12-4 with TRBJ2-7; 8 bases match TRBD2. Gene TRBJ2-5 matches the end of the DNA better, so the J call may be wrong. This CDR3 comprises 15 residues. In nucleotides, the CDR3 is TGTGCCAGCAGATCGGGGGGGGAAACTAAAGAGACCCAGTACTTC. Amino acid sequence: CASRSGGETKETQYF.

This chain connects TRBV10-3 to TRBJ1-3; D is undetermined. Between the trimmed V and J ends, which lost 3 bases and 0 bases, there was a span of 15 bases. CDR3 length: 17 residues. CDR1 is ENHRY and CDR2 is SYGVKD in the germline V gene. In DNA, the CDR3 is TGTGCCATCAGTGATCGAGTAAGCGTCATCTCTGGAAACACCATATATTTT. It specifies CAISDRVSVISGNTIYF.

V usage is TRBV20-1 and J usage is TRBJ2-5; D gene uncertain. Germline assignment: CDR1 DFQATT and CDR2 SNEGSKA (reference sequence). Trimming stripped 1 base from V and 2 bases from J, with 8 bases between. This CDR3 is built from 13 residues. CDR3: CSARVDGQETQYF. DNA for the CDR3: TGCAGTGCTAGAGTTGACGGACAAGAGACCCAGTACTTC.

The chain uses TRBV29-1 and TRBJ2-3; 8 bases match TRBD1. CDR1 and CDR2 from the germline V gene are SQVTM and ANQGSEA. J was trimmed by 2 bases and V by 3 bases; bases with no gene match: 4. The CDR3 length is 14 residues. CDR3 sequence reads: CSVDAGGFTDTQYF. In DNA, the CDR3 is TGCAGCGTTGACGCAGGGGGCTTCACAGATACGCAGTATTTT.